The 2 T cell receptor beta chains reported below all come from one sample, sequenced in a study of Graves' ophthalmopathy and Graves' hyperthyroidism. Investigators amplified TCR beta CDR3 regions from RNA transcripts. RT-PCR with HTBI primers came first, then second-round multiplex PCR. Using its own MiXCR run on the multiplex PCR reads, TCRdb lists one record per CDR3 protein. The sample carries around 1.1 million distinct CDR3 sequences, 35% to 40% recorded once. Specimen: peripheral blood or thyroid tissue (not recorded which). Receptor source: an adult man with Graves' hyperthyroidism.

Only a few counts were recorded for this clonotype. The CDR3: CASSVQDSNYEQYF. CDR3 nucleotide sequence: TGTGCCAGCAGCGTCCAGGACTCGAACTACGAGCAGTACTTC. The chain employs TRBV11-2 and TRBJ2-7, with a tentative D call TRBD2 (5 bases). Germline CDR1 reads SGHAT; CDR2 reads FQNNGV. V was clipped by 5 bases and J by 3 bases, with 14 bases between them. CDR3 length equals 14 residues.

The CDR3 DNA reads as TGTGCCAGCAGCCCCGCAGGGGTTGAAGCTTTCTTT. It translates to CASSPAGVEAFF. This sequence joins TRBV7-9 and TRBJ1-1; D possibly corresponds to TRBD1 (6 bases). CDR1 and CDR2 (germline): SEHNR, FQNEAQ (reference sequence). V lost 5 bases, J lost 7 bases, and 11 bases lay in between. The CDR3 has 12 residues.